Each of the 17 T cell receptor beta chains below was sequenced from the same sample in a study of cytomegalovirus exposure and HLA in healthy donors. TCRdb's copy holds only in-frame clones and misses some; the assay was immunoSEQ multiplex PCR. The sample lists hundreds of thousands of clones, approximately 84% occurring once. The sequenced sample consisted of PBMCs. These receptors all come from a woman between 25 and 40 years old in good health and CMV-seropositive.

The genes are TRBV7-2 and TRBJ1-5; 7 bases agree with TRBD1. The CDR3 has 15 residues. V was pared by 5 bases and J by 6 bases, with 10 bases of the junction left unmatched. Germline lookup yields CDR1 SGHTA and CDR2 FQGNSA. The CDR3 is CASSPWTGSAQPQHF. The CDR3 DNA is TGTGCCAGCAGCCCATGGACAGGATCGGCTCAGCCCCAGCATTTT.

CDR3 amino acids: CASSSIQGWEAFF. In DNA form, the CDR3 reads TGCGCCAGCAGCTCGATTCAGGGGTGGGAAGCTTTCTTT. The chain carries TRBV5-1 and TRBJ1-1; tentative D call: TRBD1 (6 bases). This CDR3 comprises 13 residues. Trimming left V 3 bases short and J 8 bases short, with 14 bases between. CDR1 is SGHRS and CDR2 is YFSETQ in the germline V gene.

The chain uses TRBV27 and TRBJ1-2, with D unclear. Trimming left V 5 bases short and J 6 bases short, with 7 bases between. The CDR3 consists of 11 residues. Germline V gene lookup returns CDR1 MNHEY and CDR2 SMNVEV (reference sequence). The CDR3: CASSHGDGYTF. In DNA form, the CDR3 reads TGTGCCAGCAGTCACGGAGATGGCTACACCTTC.

The J gene is TRBJ2-4, the V gene TRBV4-1; 7 bases are a match to TRBD2. The CDR3 loop spans 13 amino acids. Germline V gene data show CDR1 as MGHRA and CDR2 as YSYEKL. V lost 3 bases and J lost 4; bases outside the gene matches: 0. CDR3 amino acids: CASSHGGKNIQYF. The CDR3 DNA is TGCGCCAGCAGCCACGGGGGGAAAAACATTCAGTACTTC.

This sequence joins TRBV2 and TRBJ2-7, with D possibly being TRBD2 (5 bases). Trimming stripped 1 base from V and 0 bases from J, with 10 bases between. CDR1 and CDR2 from the germline V gene are SNHLY and FYNNEI. This CDR3 comprises 15 residues. The CDR3 nucleotides read TGTGCCAGCAGTGAAGGAAGCGGTTCCTCCTACGAGCAGTACTTC. This sequence encodes CASSEGSGSSYEQYF.

V gene TRBV23-1 combines with J gene TRBJ1-5; no definite D call. TRBV23-1 is treated as an ORF (open reading frame) with a function not yet certain. V lost 8 bases to trimming and J lost 7 bases, with 21 bases between them. The CDR3 has 15 residues. CDR3 DNA sequence: TGCGCCAGCCCTCAGGTAGGAGGGTCGGGCCAGCCCCAGCATTTT. This encodes CASPQVGGSGQPQHF.

The V gene is TRBV28, the J gene TRBJ2-2, with a tentative D call TRBD2 (6 bases). The germline CDR1 and CDR2 sequences are MDHEN and SYDVKM. V shed 5 bases and J shed 5 bases, with 18 bases lying between them. This CDR3 has 16 residues. CDR3 bases: TGTGCCAGCAGTCCCCAGGGCCGGGGAGGAACCGGGGAGCTGTTTTTT. It codes for CASSPQGRGGTGELFF.

This chain uses TRBV6-5 with TRBJ2-7, with D unclear. This CDR3 contains 14 residues. V was trimmed by 8 bases and J by 5 bases, leaving 19 bases between them. The germline V gene encodes CDR1 MNHEY and CDR2 SVGAGI. CDR3 loop: CASAILNRGHEQYF. For the CDR3, the DNA is TGTGCCAGCGCGATTCTAAACCGTGGTCACGAGCAGTACTTC.

V usage is TRBV11-3 and J usage is TRBJ1-2; 7 nucleotides align to TRBD1. Germline trimming cut 5 bases from V and 2 bases from J; bases unmatched to any gene: 2. Germline CDR1 reads SGHNT; CDR2 reads YENEEA. The CDR3 totals 13 residues. CDR3: CASSPGGNYGYTF. CDR3 in DNA: TGTGCCAGCAGCCCAGGGGGGAACTATGGCTACACCTTC.

CDR3 nucleotide sequence: TGTGCCAGCAGCTTAGTACCGTCTAGCGGGAGGTTCTCCATTCACGAGCAGTACTTC. This gives the protein CASSLVPSSGRFSIHEQYF. The V and J genes are TRBV11-3 and TRBJ2-7; the match to TRBD2 covers 11 bases. In germline, CDR1 is SGHNT, CDR2 YENEEA. CDR3 length equals 19 residues. V gave up 1 base and J gave up 5 bases; unmatched junction bases: 16.

The chain recombines TRBV9 with TRBJ2-1; possible D gene TRBD1, 6 bases. Germline CDR1 SGDLS, CDR2 YYNGEE. V was cut by 3 bases and J by 6 bases, with 13 bases left in between. CDR3 length: 14 residues. The CDR3 DNA sequence: TGTGCCAGCAGCGCTAGAGGGGGTAGCAATGAGCAGTTCTTC. Encoded protein: CASSARGGSNEQFF.

This chain uses TRBV2 with TRBJ1-2; TRBD1 aligns across 8 bases. Germline CDR1 SNHLY, CDR2 FYNNEI. This CDR3 has 12 amino acids. Losses at the gene ends were 6 bases for V and 3 bases for J; bases not matched to a gene: 0. The CDR3 coding sequence is TGTGCCAGCAGGGACAGGGACTATGGCTACACCTTC. This sequence encodes CASRDRDYGYTF.

A single count supports this clone. The rearrangement joins TRBV4-1 to TRBJ2-7; 7 bases map to TRBD1. The CDR3 spans 15 residues. Per the germline V gene, CDR1 is MGHRA and CDR2 is YSYEKL. V was clipped by 3 bases and J by 0 bases; unmatched bases: 5. The CDR3 bases are TGCGCCAGCAGCCACCTAGACAGGGACTCCTACGAGCAGTACTTC. The encoded protein is CASSHLDRDSYEQYF.

The gene calls are TRBV25-1 and TRBJ2-1; D is perhaps TRBD1 (5 bases). Germline V gene lookup returns CDR1 MGHDK and CDR2 SYGVNS. The CDR3 consists of 15 residues. The V end was cut by 3 bases, the J end by 4 bases, with 13 bases between. Written as DNA, the CDR3 is TGTGCCAGCAGTGAGGCGACAGTTTGGTACAATGAGCAGTTCTTC. It encodes CASSEATVWYNEQFF.

The gene calls are TRBV18 and TRBJ2-5; D possibly corresponds to TRBD2 (6 bases). The CDR3 covers 16 residues. The V end lost 2 bases, the J end lost 5 bases, and 18 bases lay between the germline ends. Germline assignment: CDR1 KGHSH and CDR2 LQKENI. CDR3 in DNA: TGTGCCAGCTCACCAAGTTTGCGGAGGGATGAGGAGACCCAGTACTTC. It specifies CASSPSLRRDEETQYF.

The rearrangement uses TRBV6-1 and TRBJ1-5; 10 nucleotides line up with TRBD1. CDR1 is MNHNS, CDR2 SASEGT, per germline. Trimming at V came to 6 bases and at J to 4 bases, leaving 6 bases not matched to a gene. This CDR3 is 15 amino acids long. As DNA, the CDR3 is TGTGCCAGCAGCGGGGGACAGGGGACGAATCAGCCCCAGCATTTT. Protein sequence: CASSGGQGTNQPQHF.

The gene calls are TRBV2 and TRBJ2-4; 7 bases align to TRBD1. Per germline, CDR1 SNHLY and CDR2 FYNNEI. The CDR3 is 14 amino acids. V dropped 4 bases and J dropped 5; count of bases not matched to a gene: 5. The CDR3 region is CASSARTGENIQYF. In DNA form, the CDR3 reads TGTGCCAGCAGTGCACGGACAGGCGAAAACATTCAGTACTTC.